This record concerns one TCR beta chain sequence. Its antigen is unidentified. It was with 60 Vbeta and 13 Jbeta primers that the PCR ran. Repertoires were generated with immunoSEQ multiplex PCR, while TCRdb's copy carries only in-frame clones and drops some. The profile shows about 160,000 clones, nearly 80% of them singletons. The data were obtained in a study of cytomegalovirus exposure and HLA in healthy donors. Study observations and caveats: The investigators catalogued 180 or so TCR beta chains as cytomegalovirus-associated.

This CDR3 has 16 amino acids. CDR1 and CDR2 (germline): SGHRS, YFSETQ. V was pared by 5 bases and J by 10 bases, with 24 bases between. This chain connects TRBV5-1 to TRBJ1-4, with D maybe TRBD1 (6 bases). Sequenced material: PBMCs. This receptor was identified in a woman aged 35 to 49 in good health and CMV-seronegative. CDR3 in DNA: TGCGCCAGCAGTCCCTCAAGGGGGGGACATCTTCGAAAACTGTTTTTT. This encodes CASSPSRGGHLRKLFF.